Listed below are T cell receptor beta chains from one sample, sequenced in a study of cytomegalovirus exposure and HLA in healthy donors. TCRdb's copy holds only in-frame clones and misses some; the assay was immunoSEQ multiplex PCR. The table lists 140,000 or so clones, about 80% of them singletons. Sequenced material: PBMCs. The receptor set was obtained from a female donor in good health and CMV-seronegative. The CDR3 runs from the conserved cysteine through the conserved F or W. The order of the fields is D gene, J gene, CDR3 length, clone size, V gene, CDR3 DNA, CDR3 protein. A D gene is named only where the DNA matches it firmly. Some rows have no size entry. The others give once, few or many, or a class for an expanded clone.

>-|TRBJ1-2|16|-|TRBV7-9
TGTGCCAGCAGCCGCTTGGGGCAGGGCCTAAACTATGGCTACACCTTC
CASSRLGQGLNYGYTF
>TRBD2|TRBJ2-1|16|-|TRBV4-1
TGCGCCAGCAGCCATTCTCGGAGCGGGGAACACAATGAGCAGTTCTTC
CASSHSRSGEHNEQFF
>-|TRBJ1-3|14|-|TRBV19
TGTGCCAGTAGGGCCGCCTCCTCTGGAAACACCATATATTTT
CASRAASSGNTIYF
>TRBD2|TRBJ2-7|15|-|TRBV7-9
TGTGCCAGCAGCTTAAGTACTAGCGGGCGCGACGAGCAGTACTTC
CASSLSTSGRDEQYF
>TRBD1|TRBJ1-1|13|-|TRBV7-9
TGTGCCAGCAGCGATACAGGGGGCACTGAAGCTTTCTTT
CASSDTGGTEAFF
>-|TRBJ2-7|14|-|TRBV7-9
TGTGCCAGCAGCTCTAGGCCCTTGTATAGCGAGCAGTACTTC
CASSSRPLYSEQYF
>TRBD2|TRBJ2-3|15|-|TRBV6-5
TGTGCCAGCAGTTACTGGGGGGGTGGGTCAGATACGCAGTATTTT
CASSYWGGGSDTQYF
>TRBD2|TRBJ2-1|16|once|TRBV7-9
TGTTCCAGCAGCTTTTTTGCGGGGGGTACCTACAATGAGCAGTTCTTC
CSSSFFAGGTYNEQFF
>-|TRBJ1-2|13|-|TRBV28
TGTGCCAGCAGTTGGCAGGTGCTCTATGGCTACACCTTC
CASSWQVLYGYTF
>-|TRBJ1-2|9|-|TRBV2
TGTGCCAGCAGCCGGGGGTTTACCTTC
CASSRGFTF
>-|TRBJ1-1|15|-|TRBV7-9
TGTGCCAGCAGCCCGGGGGGGGCGAAGAGCACTGAGGCTTTCTTT
CASSPGGAKSTEAFF
>TRBD2|TRBJ2-1|17|-|TRBV7-9
TGTGCCAGCAGCTCCGACCCCGGGACTAGCGACGGCAATGAGCAGTTCTTC
CASSSDPGTSDGNEQFF
>-|TRBJ1-6|16|few|TRBV6-6
TGTGCCAGCAGTTACGTCCTCTGGGGGGGCCGAGAACCCCTCCACTTT
CASSYVLWGGREPLHF
>-|TRBJ1-6|17|-|TRBV5-1
TGCGCCAGCAGCCTAACGCGCCCCGGGAGATATAATTCACCCCTCCACTTT
CASSLTRPGRYNSPLHF
>-|TRBJ1-5|17|-|TRBV7-2
TGTGCCAGCAGCTTAGCGGTCAGCTCCGGGGGCAATCAGCCCCAGCATTTT
CASSLAVSSGGNQPQHF
>-|TRBJ2-1|21|-|TRBV5-1
TGCGCCAGCAGCTCACGAGGTGTTGCCGGGGAGGCCGTTAGCTCCTACAATGAGCAGTTCTTC
CASSSRGVAGEAVSSYNEQFF
>-|TRBJ1-1|15|-|TRBV28
TGTGCCAGCAGTCCCTCGGTCGGGGAGAACACTGAAGCTTTCTTT
CASSPSVGENTEAFF
>TRBD1|TRBJ2-1|15|-|TRBV6-1
TGTGCCAGCAGTGCCCGACAGGGATCCTACAATGAGCAGTTCTTC
CASSARQGSYNEQFF
>-|TRBJ2-3|11|-|TRBV28
TGTGCCAGCCGCGGGGCGAATACGCAGTATTTT
CASRGANTQYF
>-|TRBJ1-1|16|once|TRBV30
TGTGCCTGGAGCGGCGGGGCAGTTAATATGAACACTGAAGCTTTCTTT
CAWSGGAVNMNTEAFF
>-|TRBJ2-2|15|-|TRBV5-6
TGTGCCAGCACAAGGAGGAATTGGAACACCGGGGAGCTGTTTTTT
CASTRRNWNTGELFF
>TRBD1|TRBJ1-2|17|-|TRBV7-9
TGTGCCAGCAGCTCAAGACCCCCGGGACAGCAGAACTATGGCTACACCTTC
CASSSRPPGQQNYGYTF
>-|TRBJ1-2|13|-|TRBV5-1
TGCGCCAGCAGCTTGGCGGGGGAGTATGGCTACCCCTTC
CASSLAGEYGYPF
>-|TRBJ1-2|18|-|TRBV6-1
TGTGCCAGCAGTGTCCTCGGGGGGCCCTCTCTAGGGAGCCATGGCTACACCTTC
CASSVLGGPSLGSHGYTF
>TRBD2|TRBJ2-7|14|-|TRBV9
TGTGCCAGCAGCGTAGTAGCGGGACCCTACGAGCAGTACTTC
CASSVVAGPYEQYF
>-|TRBJ1-1|13|few|TRBV5-1
TGCGCCAGCAGCTTGACAGGAAACACTGAAGCTTTCTTT
CASSLTGNTEAFF
>-|TRBJ2-1|16|-|TRBV10-3
TGTGCCATCAGCCTATCCCCGGGACGGGAGAGAAATGAGCAGTTCTTC
CAISLSPGRERNEQFF
>-|TRBJ2-1|12|-|TRBV30
TGTGCCTGGAGTGTAAATGGGCAGGGGCAGTTCTTC
CAWSVNGQGQFF
>-|TRBJ1-2|15|once|TRBV28
TGTGCCAGCAGGCGACAGGTTTCGGATTTCTATGGCTACACCTTC
CASRRQVSDFYGYTF
>TRBD1|TRBJ1-2|15|-|TRBV5-1
TGCGCCAGCAAAACGGGACAGGGGGTGGCCTGGGGCTACACCTTC
CASKTGQGVAWGYTF
>TRBD2|TRBJ2-1|16|-|TRBV9
TGTGCCAGCAGCGTGGCCAGCGGGGGATTAAACAATGAGCAGTTCTTC
CASSVASGGLNNEQFF
>TRBD2|TRBJ2-7|15|-|TRBV14
TGTGCCAGCAGCCCGGGGGGGATGACTTCCTACGAGCAGTACTTC
CASSPGGMTSYEQYF
>TRBD1|TRBJ2-3|16|-|TRBV5-1
TGCGCCAGCAGAGGGGGCAGCGAGGAACTCACAGATACGCAGTATTTT
CASRGGSEELTDTQYF
>-|TRBJ1-2|15|once|TRBV5-1
TGCGCCAGCAGCTTTAGACAACATCTCAACTATGGCTACACCTTC
CASSFRQHLNYGYTF
>TRBD2|TRBJ2-7|14|-|TRBV5-4
TGTGCCAGCAGCTCTGGACTAGCGGAGTACGAGCAGTACTTC
CASSSGLAEYEQYF
>TRBD1|TRBJ1-1|12|-|TRBV5-3
TGTGCCAGAAGCTTCCAGGGGGCTGAAGCTTTCTTT
CARSFQGAEAFF
>-|TRBJ1-1|13|-|TRBV30
TGTGCCTGGATGAAGGGGTTTGGCACTGAAGCTTTCTTT
CAWMKGFGTEAFF
>TRBD2|TRBJ2-1|20|-|TRBV9
TGTGCCAGCAGCGTCCAGACTAGCGGGAGTCTGGGGAGCTCCTACAATGAGCAGTTCTTC
CASSVQTSGSLGSSYNEQFF
>-|TRBJ2-7|15|-|TRBV7-9
TGTGCCAGCAGCTTAGGGGATCTAGGGGTTTACGAGCAGTACTTC
CASSLGDLGVYEQYF
>TRBD2|TRBJ2-1|15|-|TRBV29-1
TGCAGCGTTGTCCCTTGGCTAGCGGGGGGGGATGAGCAGTTCTTC
CSVVPWLAGGDEQFF
>-|TRBJ2-7|14|-|TRBV5-1
TGCGCCAGCAGCTTGGTTCAGGGAAACTACGAGCAGTACTTC
CASSLVQGNYEQYF
>TRBD2|TRBJ2-1|16|few|TRBV6-4
TGTGCCAGCAGCTCCGGACTAGCGGGGGATTACAATGAGCAGTTCTTC
CASSSGLAGDYNEQFF
>TRBD1|TRBJ2-7|14|-|TRBV10-3
TGTGCCATCAGTGATCGACAGGGGCGCTACGAGCAGTACTTC
CAISDRQGRYEQYF
>-|TRBJ2-5|14|-|TRBV13
TGTGCCAGCAGACCCCAGGGATTAGGAGAGACCCAGTACTTC
CASRPQGLGETQYF
>TRBD1|TRBJ2-2|16|once|TRBV30
TGTGCCTGGAGTAGACCGGGACAGACAATAGGCGGGGAGCTGTTTTTT
CAWSRPGQTIGGELFF
>TRBD2|TRBJ2-1|15|-|TRBV27
TGTGCCAGCAGGAAGGGGACTAGCGGGAGCAATGAGCAGTTCTTC
CASRKGTSGSNEQFF
>-|TRBJ1-2|16|-|TRBV6-6
TGTGCCAGCAGCCCACTCGTGGGGCGGCAAGGGAATGGCTACACCTTC
CASSPLVGRQGNGYTF